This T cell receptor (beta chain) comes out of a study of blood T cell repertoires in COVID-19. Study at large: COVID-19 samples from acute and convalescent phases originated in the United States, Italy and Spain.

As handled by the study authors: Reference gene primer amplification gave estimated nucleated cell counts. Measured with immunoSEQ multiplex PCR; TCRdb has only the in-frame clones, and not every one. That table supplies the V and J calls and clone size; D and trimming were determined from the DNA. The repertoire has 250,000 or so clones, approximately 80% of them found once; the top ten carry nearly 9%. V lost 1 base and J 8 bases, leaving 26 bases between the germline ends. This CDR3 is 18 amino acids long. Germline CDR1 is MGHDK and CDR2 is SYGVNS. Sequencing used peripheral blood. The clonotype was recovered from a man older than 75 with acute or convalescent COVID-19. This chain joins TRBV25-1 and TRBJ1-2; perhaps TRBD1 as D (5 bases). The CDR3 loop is CASSECKGLLLRCIGYTF. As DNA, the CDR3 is TGTGCCAGCAGTGAATGTAAGGGACTCCTCCTGCGGTGCATAGGCTACACCTTC.